The present T cell receptor (beta chain) was sequenced within a study of blood T cell repertoires in COVID-19. About the research overall: The United States, Italy and Spain supplied acute and convalescent COVID-19 samples. In each case, the material was cDNA or gDNA derived from T cells, B-cell-depleted T cells, or PBMCs.

The junction had 11 bases not matched to a gene; V was cut back by 4 bases and J by 8 bases. The CDR3 loop spans 16 amino acids. Germline V CDR1 and CDR2: SGHVS, FQNEAQ. Sequencing was performed with immunoSEQ multiplex PCR; in TCRdb, only in-frame clones are kept and a portion is missing. This repertoire shows about 73,000 clones, 60% to 80% found once; its top ten account for around 2.3%. Patients from Seattle were sampled longitudinally, starting during active infection. The chain recombines TRBV7-8 with TRBJ1-4; TRBD1 matches 9 bases. The source is a man between 65 and 80 years old with COVID-19, enrolled during active disease. The sequenced sample was peripheral blood. The CDR3: CASSSTMDRGAEKLFF. As DNA, the CDR3 is TGTGCCAGCAGCTCCACCATGGACAGGGGAGCCGAAAAACTGTTTTTT.